Described below is a single T cell receptor beta chain sequence and its context. The specificity of this receptor is unknown. No per-base quality is available; no much larger clone lies one base away. The intended sense of this specimen's treatment or condition label: oral pan-JAK inhibitor, 5-10 mg twice daily. Lesional scalp punch biopsies and peripheral blood were obtained from alopecia areata patients. PBMCs were separated by density centrifugation and stained for CD3, CD4 and CD8, after which CD4+ and CD8+ T cells were sorted on a FACSAria. Libraries were constructed by the immunoSEQ multiplex PCR assay. RNA was extracted from all samples and reverse transcribed into cDNA as template for TCR sequencing. SuperScript III was used for first-strand cDNA synthesis, primed with a 2:1 mix of oligo-dT and random hexamers. A synthetic immune receptor repertoire was used to gauge amplification bias, and whatever bias remained was removed computationally. The paper's processing steps were these. Raw reads were preprocessed to remove errors, and CDR3 was defined according to IMGT conventions as the region from the conserved cysteine to phenylalanine. Clonality was computed by normalizing Shannon entropy by log2 of the number of productive unique TCRs and subtracting the result from 1. Whether each scalp clone was CD4 or CD8 was inferred by checking scalp TCRbeta sequences against the CD4 and CD8 repertoires from sorted blood. TCRdb holds this immuneACCESS table with in-frame rearrangements only. Some clones are missing; in checked studies, unresolved V genes explain under half, and the rest has no known cause. That table gives V, J and clone size, and the DNA gave D and trimming. Recorded for this sample are about 200,000 clones; about two fifths of them occurred a single time. Under 0.55% of the sample comes from the top ten.

This entry belongs to a study of CD8+ T cells in alopecia areata (dated by TCRdb to the late 2010s). Concerning the study at large: Treated patients were enrolled in an open-label pilot trial of oral tofacitinib, 5 to 10 mg twice daily, for moderate-to-severe alopecia areata. Tofacitinib was administered for 6 to 18 months, and 6 months of follow-up off drug were then conducted to assess delayed response and recurrence. In treated patients, disease severity was measured using the SALT score, which gives the percentage of scalp surface area affected. High-throughput TCRbeta sequencing was used to examine T cell clonal expansion in alopecia areata in both the C3H/HeJ mouse model and human patients. Scalp tissue and sorted CD4+ and CD8+ peripheral blood T cells from patchy and totalis/universalis alopecia areata patients and from healthy controls were covered by human TCRbeta sequencing. Tofacitinib-treated patients had biopsies at baseline and at 4 and 24 weeks of treatment, with a later scalp biopsy in several patients. Clonality in the scalp was compared among normal scalp (n=4), patchy alopecia areata scalp (n=8), and alopecia totalis/universalis scalp (n=8). RNA was extracted with the PAXgene miRNA kit for fixed scalp, the miRNeasy kit for PBMCs, and the RNeasy kit for mouse skin. TCRbeta CDR3 regions were amplified by immunoSEQ multiplex PCR with 35 Vbeta forward and 13 Jbeta reverse primers.

The research as a whole found: Unlike mouse skin, where gammadelta T cells dominate, normal human skin contains resident alphabeta T cells that get sequenced too, which complicates analysis of the scalp TCR repertoire. Because the treated cohort was small and had only one nonresponder, larger studies are needed to examine links between baseline CD8+ expansion and response. Shared TCR sequences between patients were less evident than in mice, which may be partly attributable to HLA diversity in the patient population. Many expanded lesional clones persisted in scalp and blood during tofacitinib treatment, which may partly explain relapse after stopping treatment. With tofacitinib, both scalp clonality and the number of expanded CD8+ clones among the top 100 scalp clones went down significantly. Compared with normal scalp, lesional scalp, particularly in alopecia totalis/universalis, had higher clonality and more expanded CD8+ clones, which suggests antigenic drive.

Cut back by 5 bases and 8 bases, the V and J ends lie 10 bases apart. From the cysteine up to the phenylalanine, the CDR3 has a length of 13 residues. The CDR3 DNA has 39 bases and is translated from base 1. Via the germline V gene (reference sequence), CDR1 is MNHEY and CDR2 SMNVEV. The input for sequencing was CD4+ T cells sorted from blood, taken between weeks 30 and 35, from a patient treated with tofacitinib. The receptor was isolated from a human donor with alopecia areata. The rearranged segments are TRBV27 and TRBJ1-6, and perhaps TRBD1 as D gene, on 5 matching bases. The CDR3 region has the sequence CASSTGLDSPLHF. The DNA sequence reads TGTGCCAGCAGTACAGGCCTCGATTCACCCCTCCACTTT.